A few counts support the clone carrying this T cell receptor beta chain. In germline, CDR1 is SQVTM, CDR2 ANQGSEA. The CDR3 sequence is 12 residues long. Trimming took 8 bases from V and 3 from J, leaving 12 bases between them. For the second PCR, which ran for about 6 to 11 cycles, a sample-barcoded 5' primer and a J-beta primer mix were used. TCRdb re-analysed the 5' RACE reads in MiXCR, keeping a single row per CDR3 protein. The table includes about 800,000 distinct CDR3 sequences, 20% to 25% detected once. These data come from a study of blood T cells in healthy people across ages. The sample also formed part of further work on T cells of mothers and their children.

The specimen was blood. The chain joins TRBV29-1 to TRBJ2-3; D tentatively fits TRBD1 or TRBD2 (5 bases each). This clonotype was obtained from a boy aged 5-17 years in good health. This chain's CDR3 is CSHQGVTDTQYF. CDR3 DNA sequence: TGCAGCCATCAGGGAGTGACAGATACGCAGTATTTT.